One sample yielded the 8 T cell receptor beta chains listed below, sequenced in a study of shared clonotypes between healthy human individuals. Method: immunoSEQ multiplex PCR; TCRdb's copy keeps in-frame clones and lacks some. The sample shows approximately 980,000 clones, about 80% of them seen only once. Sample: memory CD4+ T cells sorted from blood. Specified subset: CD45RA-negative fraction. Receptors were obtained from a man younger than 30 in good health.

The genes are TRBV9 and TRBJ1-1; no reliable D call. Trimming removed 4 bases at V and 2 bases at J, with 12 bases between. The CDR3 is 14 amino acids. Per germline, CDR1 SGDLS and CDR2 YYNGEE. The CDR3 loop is CASSSQAVNTEAFF. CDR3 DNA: TGTGCCAGCAGCTCCCAGGCCGTTAACACTGAAGCTTTCTTT.

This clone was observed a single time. For the CDR3, the DNA is TGTGCCTGGAGTAGGAGGGCCGGGGAGACCCAGTACTTC. Its translation: CAWSRRAGETQYF. This chain joins TRBV30 and TRBJ2-5; perhaps TRBD2 as D (6 bases). Germline V gene data show CDR1 as GTSNPN and CDR2 as SVGIG (reference sequence). This CDR3 spans 13 amino acids. V was trimmed by 2 bases and J by 5 bases, leaving 12 bases between them.

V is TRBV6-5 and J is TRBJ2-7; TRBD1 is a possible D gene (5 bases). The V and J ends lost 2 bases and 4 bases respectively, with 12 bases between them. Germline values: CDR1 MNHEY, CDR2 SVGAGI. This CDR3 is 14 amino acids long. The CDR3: CASSYRGGRYEQYF. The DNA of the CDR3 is TGTGCCAGCAGTTACAGGGGTGGGCGGTACGAGCAGTACTTC.

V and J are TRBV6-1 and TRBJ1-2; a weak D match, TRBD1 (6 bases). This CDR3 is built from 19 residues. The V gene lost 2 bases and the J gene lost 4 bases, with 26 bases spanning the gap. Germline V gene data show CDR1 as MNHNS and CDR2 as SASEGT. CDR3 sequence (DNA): TGTGCCAGCAGTGAATGGGGGACATCCTCCCGAGCGGGCCTCTATGGCTACACCTTC. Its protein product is CASSEWGTSSRAGLYGYTF.

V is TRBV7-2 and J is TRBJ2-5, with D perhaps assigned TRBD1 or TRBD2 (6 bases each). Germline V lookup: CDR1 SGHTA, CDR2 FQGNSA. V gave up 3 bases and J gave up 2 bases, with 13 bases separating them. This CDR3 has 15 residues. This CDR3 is CASSFGQGRQETQYF. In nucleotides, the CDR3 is TGTGCCAGCAGCTTTGGTCAGGGGAGGCAAGAGACCCAGTACTTC.

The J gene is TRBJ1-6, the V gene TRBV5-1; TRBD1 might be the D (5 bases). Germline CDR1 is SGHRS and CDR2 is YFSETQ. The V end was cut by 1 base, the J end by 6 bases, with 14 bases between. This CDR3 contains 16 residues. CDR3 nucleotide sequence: TGCGCCAGCAGCTTGTCGATAGGGGACGGTAATTCACCCCTCCACTTT. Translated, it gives CASSLSIGDGNSPLHF.

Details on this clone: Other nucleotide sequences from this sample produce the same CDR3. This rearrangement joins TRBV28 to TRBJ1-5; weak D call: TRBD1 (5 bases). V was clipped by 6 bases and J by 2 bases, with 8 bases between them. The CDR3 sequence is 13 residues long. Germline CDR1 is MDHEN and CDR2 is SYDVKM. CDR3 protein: CASRGRGNQPQHF. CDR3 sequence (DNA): TGTGCCAGCAGGGGGCGCGGCAATCAGCCCCAGCATTTT. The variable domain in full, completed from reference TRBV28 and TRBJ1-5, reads DVKVTQSSRYLVKRTGEKVFLECVQDMDHENMFWYRQDPGLGLRLIYFSYDVKMKEKGDIPEGYSVSREKKERFSLILESASTNQTSMYLCASRGRGNQPQHFGDGTRLSIL.

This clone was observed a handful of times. CDR3 DNA: TGTGCCAGCTCACCAAGACAGGGTCTATACAATGAGCAGTTCTTC. Translation: CASSPRQGLYNEQFF. The chain recombines TRBV18 with TRBJ2-1, with 7 bases lining up with TRBD1. Germline V CDR1 and CDR2: KGHSH, LQKENI. The CDR3 length is 15 residues. Trimming removed 2 bases from V and 4 bases from J; junction bases left unmatched: 5.